Sequencing of this T cell receptor (beta chain) was carried out in a study of blood T cells in healthy people across ages. This clonotype was recorded once. Together with a sample-barcoded 5' primer, a J-beta primer mix was included in a second PCR lasting roughly 6 to 12 cycles. Each CDR3 protein gets one entry after TCRdb re-called the 5' RACE reads with MiXCR. The sample holds 850,000 to 1,000,000 distinct CDR3 sequences; 40% to 60% are singletons and the top ten take roughly an eighth. The length of the CDR3 is 15 residues. CDR1 and CDR2 from the germline V gene are KGHSH and LQKENI. Trimming took 0 bases from V and 8 from J, leaving 14 bases between them.

V usage is TRBV18 and J usage is TRBJ2-1, with D possibly TRBD1 on 5 matching bases. The sequence was obtained from a man aged 30 to 39 in good health. Material for sequencing was blood. Written as DNA, the CDR3 is TGTGCCAGCTCACCACCGTCGGCCATCAGGGATGAGCAGTTCTTC. It translates to CASSPPSAIRDEQFF.